This TCR beta chain appears in the sequencing data of a study of T cell responses to AZD1222 COVID-19 vaccine. Study outcomes and limitations: Females outnumbered males among donors, who were mostly white British; clonal diversity was possibly underestimated.

Trimming left V 4 bases short and J 0 bases short, with 22 bases between. CDR1 is LGHDT and CDR2 is YNNKEL in the germline V gene (reference sequence). CDR3 length equals 19 residues. The data were produced by immunoSEQ multiplex PCR, yet TCRdb's version contains in-frame clones alone and is incomplete. The sample holds approximately 110,000 clones; over 80% are singletons and the top ten take more than 6%. In the case of this clone: Its target is not known.

The chain combines TRBV3-1 (or the pseudogene TRBV3-2) with TRBJ1-3, with D tentatively TRBD1 (5 bases). This TCR derives from an adult who received the AZD1222 COVID-19 vaccine. The material was peripheral blood, obtained 28 days after the second AZD1222 dose. The CDR3 here is CASSRQKGAGSLSGNTIYF. CDR3 bases: TGTGCCAGCAGCCGACAGAAGGGAGCAGGGTCTCTCTCTGGAAACACCATATATTTT.